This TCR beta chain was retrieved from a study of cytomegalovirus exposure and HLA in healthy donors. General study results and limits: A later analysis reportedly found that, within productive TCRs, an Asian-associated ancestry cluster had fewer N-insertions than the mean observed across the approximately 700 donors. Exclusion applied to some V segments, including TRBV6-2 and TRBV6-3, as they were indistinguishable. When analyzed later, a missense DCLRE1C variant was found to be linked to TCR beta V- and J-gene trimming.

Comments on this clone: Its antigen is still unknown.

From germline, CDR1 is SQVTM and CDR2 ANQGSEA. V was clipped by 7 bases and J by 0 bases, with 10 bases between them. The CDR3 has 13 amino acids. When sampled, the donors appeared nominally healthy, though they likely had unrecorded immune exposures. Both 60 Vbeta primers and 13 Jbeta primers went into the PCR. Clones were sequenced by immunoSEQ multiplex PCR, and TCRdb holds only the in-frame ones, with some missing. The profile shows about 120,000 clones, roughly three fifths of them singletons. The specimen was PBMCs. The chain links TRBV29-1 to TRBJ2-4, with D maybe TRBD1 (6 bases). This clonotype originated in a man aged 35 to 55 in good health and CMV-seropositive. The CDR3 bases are TGCAGCGGGACAGACCTAGCCAAAAACATTCAGTACTTC. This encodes CSGTDLAKNIQYF.